The following is a T cell receptor (beta chain) sequence with its context. The antigen it binds to is not known. Per-base qualities were not stored, and no clone one base away is much larger. Collaborating institutions collected whole blood in K2EDTA tubes following their own protocols. Collaborator samples were shipped for TCRbeta analysis as frozen whole blood, isolated PBMCs, or DNA extracted from either sample type. The record originates from a study of blood T cell repertoires in COVID-19 (dated by TCRdb to about 2020). With regard to the full study: Samples from collaborators originated in the United States, Italy and Spain and spanned both the acute and convalescent phases of COVID-19. A de-identified subject ID, COVID-19 status, age in years and sex were almost always included in the sample metadata. The dataset comprised deeply sampled blood TCRbeta repertoires from subjects exposed to, actively infected with, or recovered from COVID-19. The prospective study material was composed of cDNA or gDNA derived from T cells, B-cell-depleted T cells, or PBMCs. The repertoires were released in a freely available public database intended as a resource for research on the immune response to SARS-CoV-2. Where available, HLA class I and class II types were obtained from metadata supplied by the sample provider rather than from assay-based typing. The samples were drawn from the first 160 participants of the ongoing ImmuneRACE study and from 1,254 subjects provided by 6 global collaborators. Here is what the overall study found, with its caveats: The amount of clinical and demographic metadata varied by source and participant and was provided uncurated.

The immunoSEQ Assay, a bias-controlled multiplex PCR, was used to amplify TCRbeta CDR3 regions from genomic DNA. The original pipeline was this. Nucleated cell counts per sample were estimated from amplification of reference gene primers within the assay. To quantify the absolute abundance of each unique TCRbeta CDR3 rearrangement, sequence reads were collapsed and filtered. For each sample, productive Simpson clonality was calculated as the square root of Simpson's diversity index across productive rearrangements. TCRdb provides this immuneACCESS table in a form limited to in-frame rearrangements. Some clones are lacking; in checked studies, under half of them reflect an unresolved V gene, and why the rest are absent is not known. For V, J and clone size, that table is used; D and trimming come from the DNA. The sample records 150,000 or so clones, roughly 80% of which are singletons. The ten largest make up 9% of the sample.

This clonotype originated in a woman aged 45 to 65 with active or convalescent COVID-19. Sequenced material: peripheral blood.

The CDR3 loop reads CASSQTSGTTYNEQFF. Here is the DNA: TGCGCCAGCAGCCAGACTAGCGGGACCACCTACAATGAGCAGTTCTTC. Rearrangement joined TRBV4-3 to TRBJ2-1, with 11 bases in between that match TRBD2. Taken from the germline V gene, the CDR1 and CDR2 loops are LGHNA and YSLEER. The CDR3 runs 16 amino acids, cysteine and phenylalanine included. CDR3 DNA only is kept here, 48 bases in frame from base 1. V is cut back by 3 bases and J by 2 bases, with 3 bases in the junction unmatched.